Detailed here is one T cell receptor (beta chain). Its antigen remains unknown. Sample time point: pre-treatment sample, taken before nivolumab and TIL therapy. Adults with stage 4 NSCLC were enrolled in a phase I trial. This sample stems from a study of TIL therapy for anti-PD-1-resistant metastatic lung cancer. Turning to the study itself: Most patients had lung adenocarcinoma. Findings and caveats of the study: TIL clonotype persistence in blood showed no apparent association with response. This highly selected cohort may not generalize to typical lung cancer patients.

The libraries were made with immunoSEQ v3. The assay was immunoSEQ multiplex PCR, and TCRdb's table has in-frame clones only and misses some. Of more than 45,000 clones detected, around 90% appear once; the ten largest clones hold 2% to 3%. This TCR came from a person between 30 and 79 years old with non-small cell lung cancer. This specimen consisted of blood, obtained at baseline.

CDR3: CASSWTGGSYEQYF. DNA of the CDR3: TGTGCCAGCAGTTGGACAGGGGGCTCCTACGAGCAGTACTTC. The V gene is TRBV6-5, the J gene TRBJ2-7; TRBD1 matches at 10 bases. V lost 4 bases, J lost 0 bases, and 0 bases stayed unmatched. The CDR3 is 14 amino acids. In germline, CDR1 is MNHEY, CDR2 SVGAGI.